This entry lists 25 T cell receptor beta chains sequenced from one sample in a study of cytomegalovirus exposure and HLA in healthy donors. A multiplex PCR was run with 60 Vbeta primers and 13 Jbeta primers. Profiled with immunoSEQ multiplex PCR; TCRdb holds only in-frame clones, not every one. This table has some 140,000 clones, approximately 75% appearing once. The sample consisted of PBMCs. These receptors all come from a man younger than 35 in good health and CMV-seronegative.

This sequence joins TRBV28 and TRBJ1-6; the match to TRBD1 covers 9 bases. The V segment lost 4 bases and the J segment 7 bases; nucleotides outside the gene matches: 11. CDR1 is MDHEN and CDR2 is SYDVKM in the germline V gene. The CDR3 contains 17 residues. The CDR3 sequence is CASSSLGTGTKNSPLHF. As DNA, the CDR3 is TGTGCCAGCAGTTCCCTGGGGACAGGGACTAAAAATTCACCCCTCCACTTT.

V and J are TRBV21-1 and TRBJ1-6; the table's D call, TRBD1, was not checked against the DNA. TRBV21-1 is a listed pseudogene. CDR3 length: 15 amino acids. CDR3 protein: CASSKGTVYNSPLHF. In DNA, the CDR3 is TGTGCCAGCAGCAAAGGAACAGTTTATAATTCACCCCTCCACTTT.

The chain uses TRBV27 and TRBJ2-5, with D maybe TRBD2 (5 bases). V gave up 0 bases and J gave up 5 bases, with 13 bases separating them. Per the germline V gene, CDR1 is MNHEY and CDR2 is SMNVEV (reference sequence). The CDR3 runs to 15 residues. CDR3 bases: TGTGCCAGCAGTTTATCGACCCGGGGAAGTGAGACCCAGTACTTC. This encodes CASSLSTRGSETQYF.

The rearrangement links TRBV7-9 to TRBJ1-2; TRBD1 might be the D (6 bases). The ends were cut back, 2 bases at V and 7 bases at J, with 8 bases in the middle. The CDR3 extends over 12 amino acids. CDR1 is SEHNR, CDR2 FQNEAQ, per germline (reference sequence). This CDR3 is CASSLSGAGYTF. In DNA, the CDR3 is TGTGCCAGCAGCTTATCAGGGGCTGGCTACACCTTC.

The chain combines TRBV4-1 with TRBJ1-5, with D hard to call. The CDR3 consists of 14 residues. Germline CDR1 MGHRA, CDR2 YSYEKL. Trimming pared 1 base from V and 9 bases from J, leaving 13 bases between. The CDR3 region is CASSQAVGDLPQHF. In nucleotides, the CDR3 is TGCGCCAGCAGCCAAGCAGTCGGAGATCTGCCCCAGCATTTT.

The V and J genes are TRBV4-1 and TRBJ1-2; 12 nucleotides line up with TRBD1. The CDR3 spans 17 residues. The V and J ends lost 0 bases and 8 bases, in that order; junction bases with no gene match: 10. Germline V gene lookup returns CDR1 MGHRA and CDR2 YSYEKL. The DNA for the CDR3 is TGCGCCAGCAGCCAAGATAGGGGGACAGGGGGCGCGGGCGGCTACACCTTC. Its translation: CASSQDRGTGGAGGYTF.

This chain joins TRBV6-6 and TRBJ2-3, with D tentatively TRBD2 (6 bases). This CDR3 region has 15 residues. Germline CDR1 MNHNY, CDR2 SVGAGI (reference sequence). V lost 4 bases to trimming and J lost 2 bases, with 13 bases between them. In DNA, the CDR3 is TGTGCCAGCAGTTTCCTCGGACTAACCACAGATACGCAGTATTTT. This codes for CASSFLGLTTDTQYF.

This chain joins TRBV19 and TRBJ1-6, with 9 nucleotides matching TRBD1. The CDR3 is 17 amino acids. Germline V gene lookup returns CDR1 LNHDA and CDR2 SQIVND (reference sequence). V was clipped by 3 bases and J by 10 bases; unmatched bases: 13. Here the CDR3 DNA reads TGTGCCAGTAGTATTAGGGGCCGGGACAGGGTCGGCTCACCCCTCCACTTT. This encodes CASSIRGRDRVGSPLHF.

The chain combines TRBV6-5 with TRBJ1-4; D might be TRBD1 (5 bases). In germline, CDR1 is MNHEY, CDR2 SVGAGI. V was clipped by 4 bases and J by 3 bases, with 15 bases between them. CDR3 size: 16 residues. In nucleotides, the CDR3 is TGTGCCAGCAGTTGGAGGGGCGCCGCGCCTAATGAAAAACTGTTTTTT. This translates into CASSWRGAAPNEKLFF.

The rearrangement uses TRBV6-6 and TRBJ1-1, with D perhaps TRBD1 (5 bases). This CDR3 contains 13 residues. The germline V and J ends were trimmed by 2 bases and 3 bases, with 7 bases remaining between them. Germline lookup yields CDR1 MNHNY and CDR2 SVGAGI (reference sequence). CDR3 region: CASSYGRDTEAFF. CDR3 nucleotide sequence: TGTGCCAGCAGTTACGGCAGGGACACTGAAGCTTTCTTT.

The chain carries TRBV4-1 and TRBJ1-5; unclear D gene. The V end was cut by 4 bases, the J end by 7 bases, with 14 bases between. Germline CDR1 MGHRA, CDR2 YSYEKL. This CDR3 has 14 amino acids. CDR3 in DNA: TGCGCCAGCAGCCGTACAGCGGAAAACCAGCCCCAGCATTTT. This codes for CASSRTAENQPQHF.

The chain uses TRBV6-5 and TRBJ1-1; TRBD1 aligns across 9 bases. CDR3 length equals 14 residues. Germline V CDR1 and CDR2: MNHEY, SVGAGI. V shed 4 bases, J shed 4 bases, and the junction held 4 bases outside the gene matches. Written as DNA, the CDR3 is TGTGCCAGCAGTTCCCCGGGACAGGGCACTGAAGCTTTCTTT. Its protein product is CASSSPGQGTEAFF.

The DNA of the CDR3 is TGTGCCAGCAGCTTGGGGGGCCGTGTGAGATACGAGCAGTACTTC. This encodes CASSLGGRVRYEQYF. This sequence joins TRBV5-6 and TRBJ2-7, with a weak D call TRBD1 (5 bases). The V gene lost 0 bases and the J gene lost 4 bases, with 14 bases spanning the gap. Germline V lookup: CDR1 SGHDT, CDR2 YYEEEE. This CDR3 is 15 amino acids long.

The rearrangement links TRBV14 to TRBJ2-7; D remains ambiguous. V was trimmed by 1 base and J by 3 bases, leaving 7 bases between them. CDR1 and CDR2 (germline): SGHDN, FVKESK. The CDR3 totals 13 residues. The CDR3 spells CASSQGHNYEQYF. The CDR3, as DNA: TGTGCCAGCAGCCAAGGCCACAACTACGAGCAGTACTTC. Variable domain in full (rest from reference TRBV14 and TRBJ2-7): EAGVTQFPSHSVIEKGQTVTLRCDPISGHDNLYWYRRVMGKEIKFLLHFVKESKQDESGMPNNRFLAERTGGTYSTLKVQPAELEDSGVYFCASSQGHNYEQYFGPGTRLTVT.

V gene TRBV7-6 combines with J gene TRBJ2-1, with 14 bases identical to TRBD2. The V and J ends lost 3 bases and 0 bases, in that order; junction bases with no gene match: 7. Germline V gene data show CDR1 as SGHVS and CDR2 as FNYEAQ. This CDR3 has 19 residues. CDR3 in amino acids: CASSFRLAGGSGSYNEQFF. The CDR3 bases are TGTGCCAGCAGCTTTAGACTAGCGGGGGGGTCAGGCTCCTACAATGAGCAGTTCTTC.

The rearrangement links TRBV6-6 to TRBJ1-5, with unresolved D. Trimming removed 4 bases from V and 6 bases from J, with 7 bases in between. Per the germline V gene, CDR1 is MNHNY and CDR2 is SVGAGI (reference sequence). The CDR3 is 12 amino acids. Written as DNA, the CDR3 is TGTGCCAGCAGTTCTGGCCTTCAGCCCCAGCATTTT. Protein sequence: CASSSGLQPQHF.

The chain couples TRBV5-1 to TRBJ2-2, with D uncertain. Germline V lookup: CDR1 SGHRS, CDR2 YFSETQ. CDR3 size: 16 residues. The V and J ends lost 0 bases and 3 bases respectively, with 12 bases between them. CDR3 protein: CASSLVSGVDTGELFF. CDR3 DNA: TGCGCCAGCAGCTTGGTATCCGGTGTCGACACCGGGGAGCTGTTTTTT.

V usage is TRBV5-4 and J usage is TRBJ2-3, with 15 bases that match TRBD2. V trimming: 4 bases; J trimming: 4 bases; junction bases outside the gene matches: 13. The CDR3 sequence is 19 residues long. The germline V gene has CDR1 SGHNT and CDR2 YYREEE (reference sequence). The DNA for the CDR3 is TGTGCCAGCAGCAAAGGACTAGCGGGGGGGCTACTAGGGCCAGATACGCAGTATTTT. It specifies CASSKGLAGGLLGPDTQYF. Full variable domain (remainder filled in from reference TRBV5-4 and TRBJ2-3): ETGVTQSPTHLIKTRGQQVTLRCSSQSGHNTVSWYQQALGQGPQFIFQYYREEENGRGNFPPRFSGLQFPNYSSELNVNALELDDSALYLCASSKGLAGGLLGPDTQYFGPGTRLTVL.

This clone was seen a handful of times. V usage is TRBV7-9 and J usage is TRBJ1-3; tentatively, D is TRBD1 (6 bases). V gave up 0 bases and J gave up 1 base, with 7 bases separating them. This CDR3 region has 15 residues. Germline loops: CDR1 SEHNR, CDR2 FQNEAQ (reference sequence). The CDR3: CASSLAGTSGNTIYF. The CDR3 DNA sequence: TGTGCCAGCAGCTTAGCGGGGACATCTGGAAACACCATATATTTT.

The CDR3 DNA reads as TGCAGCGTTGCCCAGGGGGACTATGGCTACACCTTC. It is translated as CSVAQGDYGYTF. This chain joins TRBV29-1 and TRBJ1-2, with TRBD1 matching over 7 bases. Germline values: CDR1 SQVTM, CDR2 ANQGSEA. This CDR3 contains 12 residues. V lost 4 bases, J lost 3 bases, and 2 bases stayed unmatched.

This clone was observed a handful of times. The chain links TRBV4-1 to TRBJ1-1; no clear D gene. V lost 1 base and J 1 base, leaving 16 bases between the germline ends. This CDR3 has 17 residues. Per germline, CDR1 MGHRA and CDR2 YSYEKL. The CDR3 loop reads CASSQGYEPSRNTEAFF. DNA of the CDR3: TGCGCCAGCAGCCAAGGATACGAGCCTTCTCGGAACACTGAAGCTTTCTTT.

This clone was found a few times. The rearrangement links TRBV4-1 to TRBJ2-5; 8 nucleotides align to TRBD1. Germline CDR1 is MGHRA and CDR2 is YSYEKL. Trimming took 1 base from V and 2 from J; bases not matched to a gene: 9. The CDR3 is 17 residues long. CDR3 in DNA: TGCGCCAGCAGCCAAGCGCCCGGGACAGGACGGCAAGAGACCCAGTACTTC. It encodes CASSQAPGTGRQETQYF.

The genes are TRBV6-1 and TRBJ2-1; a weak D match, TRBD2 (6 bases). The CDR3 is 14 residues long. Trimming shortened V by 7 bases and J by 12 bases, and 22 bases separated the two germline ends. Germline CDR1 and CDR2: MNHNS and SASEGT. The CDR3 sequence is CASTAGPVLGGQFF. Written as DNA, the CDR3 is TGTGCCAGCACGGCCGGACCCGTCCTGGGGGGGCAGTTCTTC.

Written as DNA, the CDR3 is TGTGCCAGTAGTGACGCGACAGCAGCGTGGGAGCAGTTCTTC. This translates into CASSDATAAWEQFF. The V call is TRBV19, the J call TRBJ2-1; a weak D match, TRBD1 (5 bases). V lost 5 bases, J lost 10 bases, and 18 bases lay in between. CDR3 length: 14 amino acids. CDR1 is LNHDA and CDR2 is SQIVND in the germline V gene (reference sequence).

This clone was detected only a few times. The V and J genes are TRBV9 and TRBJ2-5, with 10 bases identical to TRBD2. With 4 bases clipped from V and 2 bases from J, the junction kept 11 bases outside the gene matches. Looked up from germline, CDR1 is SGDLS and CDR2 is YYNGEE. The CDR3 has 17 amino acids. CDR3 in amino acids: CASSPRSSGGGQETQYF. The CDR3 DNA reads TGTGCCAGCAGCCCCCGTTCTAGCGGGGGAGGACAAGAGACCCAGTACTTC.